This is a list of T cell receptor beta chains from one sample in a study of control samples from healthy donors and cancer patients. This table comes from immunoSEQ multiplex PCR, and its TCRdb copy is limited to in-frame clones, with some not included. The data show 150,000 or so clones, 92% seen once. The material sequenced was blood. All receptors derive from a woman aged 45 to 65 in good health. CDR3s include the opening cysteine and the closing phenylalanine or tryptophan. The D gene is left open where the match is weak. Rows give clone size only sometimes, using once, few, many, or a class for an expanded clone.

V	J	size	D	CDR3	DNA
TRBV28	TRBJ1-2	-	-	CATTSNYGYTF	TGTGCCACCACTTCAAACTATGGCTACACCTTC
TRBV6-4	TRBJ2-3	once	TRBD2	CASSRLAGGTDTQYF	TGTGCCAGCAGTAGACTAGCGGGAGGCACAGATACGCAGTATTTT
TRBV7-9	TRBJ1-1	-	TRBD1	CASSRQGWGTEAFF	TGTGCCAGCAGCCGACAGGGCTGGGGGACTGAAGCTTTCTTT
TRBV7-9	TRBJ1-1	-	-	CASSLVGRGNTEAFF	TGTGCCAGCAGCTTAGTAGGGCGAGGAAACACTGAAGCTTTCTTT
TRBV3-1/TRBV3-2	TRBJ1-1	-	TRBD1	CASSSDRVNTEAFF	TGTGCCAGCAGTTCCGACAGGGTAAACACTGAAGCTTTCTTT
TRBV19	TRBJ1-1	-	-	CASSMWTEEAFF	TGTGCCAGTAGTATGTGGACGGAGGAAGCTTTCTTT
TRBV3-1/TRBV3-2	TRBJ2-3	-	-	CASSLLGGGPRDTQYF	TGTGCCAGCAGTCTTTTGGGCGGGGGCCCGCGAGATACGCAGTATTTT
TRBV5-1	TRBJ1-3	-	-	CASAGEGPGISGNTIYF	TGCGCCAGCGCAGGTGAAGGTCCCGGTATCTCTGGAAACACCATATATTTT
TRBV13	TRBJ2-1	-	TRBD2	CASSLTSGRLGEQFF	TGTGCCAGCAGCCTCACTAGCGGGAGGCTCGGGGAGCAGTTCTTC
TRBV11-1	TRBJ2-7	-	TRBD1	CASSPQGAYEQYF	TGTGCCAGCAGCCCCCAGGGGGCCTACGAGCAGTACTTC
TRBV6-4	TRBJ2-3	-	-	CASSVGGSSTDTQYF	TGTGCCAGCAGTGTAGGCGGCTCTAGCACAGATACGCAGTATTTT
TRBV5-4	TRBJ2-1	-	TRBD1	CASSFGTGAYNEQFF	TGTGCCAGCAGCTTTGGGACAGGGGCTTACAATGAGCAGTTCTTC
TRBV30	TRBJ1-2	-	TRBD1	CASTGTGFGYTF	TGTGCCTCTACCGGGACAGGGTTTGGCTACACCTTC
TRBV11-3	TRBJ2-2	-	-	CASSHRGAGELFF	TGTGCCAGCAGCCATAGAGGGGCCGGGGAGCTGTTTTTT
TRBV19	TRBJ2-7	-	TRBD2	CASSIGLARGEQYF	TGTGCCAGTAGTATTGGACTAGCGAGGGGCGAGCAGTACTTC
TRBV30	TRBJ1-5	-	-	CAWNGGGNQPQHF	TGTGCCTGGAACGGAGGGGGCAATCAGCCCCAGCATTTT
TRBV5-1	TRBJ1-2	-	-	CASSLGGSRYGYTF	TGCGCCAGCAGCTTGGGAGGGAGTCGGTATGGCTACACCTTC
TRBV23-1	TRBJ2-4	once	TRBD1	CASRLRDRGTSIAKNIQYF	TGCGCCAGCAGACTCCGGGACAGGGGTACCAGTATAGCCAAAAACATTCAGTACTTC
TRBV6-5	TRBJ2-5	-	TRBD1	CASSYGGQGLKTQYF	TGTGCCAGCAGTTACGGGGGACAGGGTTTGAAGACCCAGTACTTC
TRBV19	TRBJ1-2	-	-	CASRNYLPGLYGYTF	TGTGCCAGTAGGAATTATCTTCCGGGGCTCTATGGCTACACCTTC
TRBV6-5	TRBJ1-2	-	TRBD1	CASTDPGGNYGYTF	TGTGCCAGCACCGACCCAGGGGGCAACTATGGCTACACCTTC
TRBV7-7	TRBJ1-1	-	-	CASSLDLFTEAFF	TGTGCTAGCAGCCTTGATCTATTCACTGAAGCTTTCTTT
TRBV1	TRBJ2-7	once	-	CTSTGQVRSSYEQYF	TGCACCAGCACAGGACAGGTAAGGAGCTCCTACGAGCAGTACTTC
TRBV6-5	TRBJ1-4	-	TRBD1	CATVQGALEKLFF	TGTGCCACCGTACAGGGGGCGCTTGAAAAACTGTTTTTT
TRBV7-8	TRBJ1-1	once	-	CASSFSGWGPNTEAFF	TGTGCCAGCAGCTTTAGCGGTTGGGGCCCGAACACTGAAGCTTTCTTT
TRBV6-2/TRBV6-3	TRBJ1-3	-	-	CASSPITWGSGNTIYF	TGTGCCAGCAGTCCGATCACTTGGGGGTCTGGAAACACCATATATTTT
TRBV18	TRBJ1-2	-	-	CASSPRDALNYGYTF	TGTGCCAGCTCACCACGGGACGCCTTAAACTATGGCTACACCTTC
TRBV28	TRBJ1-4	-	-	CASVGLGKKLFF	TGTGCCAGCGTGGGGTTGGGGAAAAAACTGTTTTTT
TRBV5-1	TRBJ2-1	-	-	CASSAGAISYNEQFF	TGCGCCAGCAGCGCGGGGGCTATTTCTTACAATGAGCAGTTCTTC
TRBV3-1/TRBV3-2	TRBJ2-7	-	-	CASSLGGTSAYEQYF	TGTGCCAGCAGTCTAGGGGGAACTTCTGCCTACGAGCAGTACTTC
TRBV19	TRBJ1-2	-	TRBD1	CASTPERDSYYGYTF	TGTGCCAGTACCCCGGAGAGGGACAGCTACTATGGCTACACCTTC
TRBV5-4	TRBJ1-1	-	-	CASSLITGNTEAFF	TGTGCCAGCAGCTTGATAACAGGAAACACTGAAGCTTTCTTT
TRBV15	TRBJ2-4	-	-	CATSRGPTKNIQYF	TGTGCCACCAGCAGAGGACCTACCAAAAACATTCAGTACTTC
TRBV3-1/TRBV3-2	TRBJ2-2	-	TRBD1	CASSQGGQGNTGELFF	TGTGCCAGCAGCCAAGGTGGACAGGGCAACACCGGGGAGCTGTTTTTT
TRBV9	TRBJ1-4	-	-	CASSVGVGEKLFF	TGTGCCAGCAGCGTAGGTGTGGGGGAAAAACTGTTTTTT
TRBV30	TRBJ1-1	-	-	CAWEPDTNTEAFF	TGTGCCTGGGAGCCGGACACCAACACTGAAGCTTTCTTT
TRBV9	TRBJ2-1	-	-	CASSVGRAQAYNEQFF	TGTGCCAGCAGCGTAGGACGTGCCCAGGCCTACAATGAGCAGTTCTTC
TRBV5-1	TRBJ1-2	once	-	CASTIGNYGYTF	TGCGCCAGCACCATCGGTAACTATGGCTACACCTTC
TRBV7-8	TRBJ1-4	once	-	CASSRTGLVIEKLFF	TGTGCCAGCAGTCGAACAGGTTTAGTCATTGAAAAACTGTTTTTT
TRBV19	TRBJ2-5	-	-	CASSQGIQETQYF	TGTGCCAGTAGTCAGGGGATACAAGAGACCCAGTACTTC
TRBV5-5	TRBJ2-7	-	TRBD1	CASSLLTGVNYEQYF	TGTGCCAGCAGCTTGCTCACAGGGGTTAACTACGAGCAGTACTTC
TRBV6-1	TRBJ2-1	-	-	CASSEIRGRNYNEQFF	TGTGCCAGCAGTGAAATCCGGGGGCGAAACTACAATGAGCAGTTCTTC
TRBV28	TRBJ2-7	-	TRBD2	CASTYGTSGGAYEQYF	TGTGCCAGCACCTACGGGACTAGCGGGGGGGCCTACGAGCAGTACTTC
TRBV7-6	TRBJ2-3	once	-	CASSLDLVNTQYF	TGTGCCAGCAGCTTAGATTTAGTAAATACGCAGTATTTT
TRBV11-2	TRBJ2-5	-	TRBD2	CASSSLWGGLAGKETQYF	TGTGCCAGCAGCTCCCTCTGGGGAGGACTAGCGGGGAAAGAGACCCAGTACTTC
TRBV19	TRBJ2-6	-	TRBD1	CASSMARVGQGLSGANVLTF	TGTGCCAGTAGTATGGCTAGGGTGGGACAGGGTTTGTCTGGGGCCAACGTCCTGACTTTC
TRBV24-1	TRBJ1-5	-	-	CATGSNQPQHF	TGTGCCACCGGTAGCAATCAGCCCCAGCATTTT
TRBV12-3/TRBV12-4	TRBJ1-5	few	-	CASSTGQNQPQHF	TGTGCCAGCAGTACAGGGCAGAATCAGCCCCAGCATTTT
TRBV5-6	TRBJ2-5	-	TRBD2	CASSLMGTSGKETQYF	TGTGCCAGCAGCTTGATGGGGACTAGCGGAAAAGAGACCCAGTACTTC
TRBV5-1	TRBJ1-4	-	-	CASSLSGIANEKLFF	TGCGCCAGCAGCTTGTCGGGGATAGCTAATGAAAAACTGTTTTTT